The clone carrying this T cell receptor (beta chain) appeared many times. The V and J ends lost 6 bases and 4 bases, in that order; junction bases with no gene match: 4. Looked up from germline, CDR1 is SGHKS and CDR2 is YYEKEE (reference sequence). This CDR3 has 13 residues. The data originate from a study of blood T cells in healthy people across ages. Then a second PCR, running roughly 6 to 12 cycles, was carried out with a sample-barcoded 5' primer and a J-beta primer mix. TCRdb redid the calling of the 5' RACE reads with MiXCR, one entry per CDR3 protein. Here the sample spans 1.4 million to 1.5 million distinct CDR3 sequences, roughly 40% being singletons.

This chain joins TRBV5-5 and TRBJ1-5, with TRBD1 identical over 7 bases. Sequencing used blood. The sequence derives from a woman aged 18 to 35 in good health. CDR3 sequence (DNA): TGTGCCAGCACCACAGGGGTAAATCAGCCCCAGCATTTT. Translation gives CASTTGVNQPQHF.